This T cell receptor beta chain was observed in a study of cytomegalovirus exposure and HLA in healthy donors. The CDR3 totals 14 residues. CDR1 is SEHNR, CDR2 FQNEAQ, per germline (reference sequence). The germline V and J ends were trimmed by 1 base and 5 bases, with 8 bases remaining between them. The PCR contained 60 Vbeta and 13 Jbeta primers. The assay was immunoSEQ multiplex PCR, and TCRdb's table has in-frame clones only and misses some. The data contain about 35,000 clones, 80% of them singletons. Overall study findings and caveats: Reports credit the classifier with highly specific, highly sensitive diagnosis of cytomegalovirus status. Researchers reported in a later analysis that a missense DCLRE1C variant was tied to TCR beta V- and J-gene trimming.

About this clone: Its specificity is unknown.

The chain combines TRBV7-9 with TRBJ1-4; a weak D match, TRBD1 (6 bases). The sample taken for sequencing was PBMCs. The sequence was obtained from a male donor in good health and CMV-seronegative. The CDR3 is CASSLGGPNEKLFF. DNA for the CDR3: TGTGCCAGCAGCTTAGGGGGGCCGAATGAAAAACTGTTTTTT.